This TCR beta chain was profiled in a study of blood T cells in healthy people across ages. General study points: Donor CMV status was unknown, possibly confounding expanded clonotype changes. PBMCs went unsorted, and a conclusive naive versus antigen-experienced comparison was therefore prevented.

A second PCR, run for about 6 to 11 cycles, used a sample-barcoded 5' primer plus a J-beta primer mix. TCRdb reprocessed the 5' RACE reads with MiXCR, giving one entry per CDR3 protein. Of about 780,000 distinct CDR3 sequences in the sample, 35% to 50% were seen once. This clonotype was picked up one time. Its target is not known. The junction shows a germline mismatch at one end, possibly a read error. The CDR3 is 17 residues long. Germline CDR1 and CDR2: SGDLS and YYNGEE. The sequence derives from an elderly man in good health. V gene TRBV9 combines with J gene TRBJ2-4, with 10 positions matching TRBD1. Sequencing input: blood. CDR3 protein: CASSSMTGGVAKNSQYF. CDR3 bases: TGTGCCAGCAGCTCCATGACAGGGGGCGTAGCCAAAAACAGTCAGTACTTC.